These 27 T cell receptor beta chains originate from one sample sequenced in a study of T cells in women clearing cervical HPV infection. The method was immunoSEQ multiplex PCR; TCRdb's version includes in-frame clones alone and lacks a portion of them. The sample table sets out about 29,000 clones. Sequencing was done on a sample of blood buffy coat. These receptors originate from a woman aged 18-70 years with a cervical HPV16 infection that either progressed to CIN3+ or cleared (not recorded which).

Points on this clone: Read coverage stops 3 residues before the CDR3 terminus; the germline J gene supplies the remainder. V gene TRBV19 combines with J gene TRBJ1-3, with D maybe TRBD1 (6 bases). The CDR3 length is 17 residues. CDR1 and CDR2 (germline): LNHDA, SQIVND (reference sequence). V lost 5 bases and J 2 bases, leaving 19 bases between the germline ends. The CDR3 loop is CASSPSTGMRPGNTIYF. Partial CDR3 DNA: TGTGCCAGTAGTCCGTCGACAGGCATGAGGCCTGGAAACACC.

CDR3 sequence: CASSPGTSGSTDTQYF. Partial CDR3 DNA: TGCGCCAGCAGCCCCGGGACTAGCGGGAGCACAGATACG. The chain couples TRBV4-1 to TRBJ2-3, with 12 positions matching TRBD2. The observed sequence ends 3 residues before the CDR3 terminus, with the missing tail filled in from the germline J gene. After removal of 4 bases from V and 0 bases from J, the junction contained 2 bases not matched to a gene. The CDR3 loop spans 16 amino acids. The V gene's germline CDR1 is MGHRA and CDR2 YSYEKL.

Concerning this clone: The observed sequence ends 3 residues before the CDR3 terminus, with the missing tail filled in from the germline J gene. J is TRBJ2-1 and V is TRBV20-1; possible D gene TRBD2, 6 bases. CDR1 DFQATT and CDR2 SNEGSKA come from the germline V gene (reference sequence). CDR3 length: 20 residues. Trimming removed 1 base from V and 0 bases from J, with 25 bases in between. The CDR3 DNA, read in part, is TGCAGTGCTAGAGTCCTCAGGGAATTCTCTAGCGAGAGCTCCTACAATGAG. Residues: CSARVLREFSSESSYNE. The whole CDR3 region reads CSARVLREFSSESSYNEQFF.

Of note for this clone: The missing CDR3 end, 3 residues past where the read stops, is filled in from the germline J gene. The rearrangement uses TRBV7-8 and TRBJ2-7, with 9 bases lining up with TRBD1. Germline V lookup: CDR1 SGHVS, CDR2 FQNEAQ. The CDR3 extends over 15 amino acids. V gave up 1 base and J gave up 2 bases; unmatched junction bases: 3. The DNA read from the CDR3 is TGTGCCAGCAGCTTAGTAGGGACAGGGACCTACGAG. Encoded protein: CASSLVGTGTYE. The complete CDR3 reads CASSLVGTGTYEQYF.

About this clone: The read is 3 residues too short to cover the CDR3 end, so that end is filled in from the germline J gene. This chain joins TRBV19 and TRBJ1-2; 7 nucleotides align to TRBD1. This CDR3 has 12 residues. Germline V gives CDR1 LNHDA, CDR2 SQIVND (reference sequence). V gave up 10 bases and J gave up 3 bases; unmatched junction bases: 5. The CDR3: CATQGQHYGYTF. The part of the CDR3 DNA that was read is TGTGCCACCCAGGGACAGCACTATGGC. Full variable domain (remainder filled in from reference TRBV19 and TRBJ1-2): DGGITQSPKYLFRKEGQNVTLSCEQNLNHDAMYWYRQDPGQGLRLIYYSQIVNDFQKGDIAEGYSVSREKKESFPLTVTSAQKNPTAFYLCATQGQHYGYTFGSGTRLTVV.

Worth noting for this clone: The read finishes 3 residues shy of the CDR3 end, and the germline J gene is used to complete it. J is TRBJ2-5 and V is TRBV5-4, with D unclear. The CDR3 runs to 12 residues. The germline V and J ends were trimmed by 0 bases and 4 bases, with 4 bases remaining between them. CDR1 SGHNT and CDR2 YYREEE come from the germline V gene (reference sequence). This CDR3 is CASSLAGETQYF. The part of the CDR3 DNA that was read is TGTGCCAGCAGCTTGGCGGGAGAGACC. Based on the CDR3 plus reference TRBV5-4 and TRBJ2-5, the full variable domain is ETGVTQSPTHLIKTRGQQVTLRCSSQSGHNTVSWYQQALGQGPQFIFQYYREEENGRGNFPPRFSGLQFPNYSSELNVNALELDDSALYLCASSLAGETQYFGPGTRLLVL.

Details on this clone: Read data end 3 residues before the CDR3 end; the end is taken from the germline J gene. V and J are TRBV12-3 or TRBV12-4 and TRBJ2-3, with TRBD1 as a possible D gene (6 bases). The CDR3 is made up of 14 amino acids. Trimming shortened V by 1 base and J by 4 bases, and 9 bases separated the two germline ends. The covered CDR3 bases are TGTGCCAGCAGTTTAGACAGGGCCGCAGATACG. This encodes CASSLDRAADT. The whole CDR3 is CASSLDRAADTQYF.

With respect to this clone: Read coverage stops 3 residues before the CDR3 terminus; the germline J gene supplies the remainder. The genes are TRBV18 and TRBJ2-3; 10 bases match TRBD1. V gave up 2 bases and J gave up 2 bases; unmatched junction bases: 4. The CDR3 sequence is 16 residues long. Germline lookup yields CDR1 KGHSH and CDR2 LQKENI. Incomplete CDR3 DNA: TGTGCCAGCTCACCAGCGACAGGGGGCTACACAGATACG. This translates into CASSPATGGYTDT. The entire CDR3 reads CASSPATGGYTDTQYF.

On this clone: The CDR3 goes on 3 residues after the read ends, and that part is filled in from the germline J gene. The rearrangement uses TRBV2 and TRBJ1-2; D ambiguous. CDR1 is SNHLY, CDR2 FYNNEI, per germline. The length of the CDR3 is 13 residues. CDR3 region: CASRPSGVYEYTF. Incomplete CDR3 DNA: TGTGCCAGCAGGCCTAGCGGGGTTTATGAG.

This clone is called medium-sized based on its frequency. Read sequence stops 3 residues before the CDR3 end, and the germline J gene provides the missing end. This chain joins TRBV5-5 and TRBJ2-5; 8 bases align to TRBD2. This CDR3 contains 15 residues. The junction had 8 bases not matched to a gene; V was cut back by 2 bases and J by 5 bases. Germline-derived CDR1 and CDR2 are SGHKS and YYEKEE (reference sequence). CDR3 sequence reads: CASSLRLAYSETQYF. CDR3 bases read: TGTGCCAGCAGCTTACGACTAGCGTATTCGGAGACC.

About this clone: Read data end 3 residues before the CDR3 end; the end is taken from the germline J gene. The gene calls are TRBV2 and TRBJ1-2; the D gene is possibly TRBD1 (6 bases). Trimming stripped 4 bases from V and 1 base from J, with 16 bases between. The CDR3 has 16 amino acids. CDR1 and CDR2 from the germline V gene are SNHLY and FYNNEI. CDR3 bases read: TGTGCCAGCAGTGGGGGGGGGCAGAACTTTAACTATGGC. It encodes CASSGGGQNFNYG. In full, the CDR3 reads CASSGGGQNFNYGYTF.

Concerning this clone: The read halts 3 residues ahead of the CDR3 end, with the missing end drawn from the germline J gene. This chain joins TRBV30 and TRBJ1-2; no firm D call. This CDR3 region has 14 residues. V lost 4 bases and J lost 0, with 12 bases in between. Germline values: CDR1 GTSNPN, CDR2 SVGIG (reference sequence). CDR3: CAWNQQVPNYGYTF. CDR3 bases read: TGTGCCTGGAACCAACAAGTACCTAACTATGGC.

As regards this clone: Coverage ceases 3 residues before the CDR3 finishes, and the germline J gene fills in the end. The V call is TRBV7-8, the J call TRBJ2-3, with D possibly matching TRBD2 (6 bases). The CDR3 contains 17 residues. Trimming left V 2 bases short and J 0 bases short, with 15 bases between. Germline CDR1 and CDR2: SGHVS and FQNEAQ. The CDR3 DNA, read in part, is TGTGCCAGCAGCTTATTCGCGGGGTACGCTAGCACAGATACG. Translation gives CASSLFAGYASTDT. The CDR3, in full, reads CASSLFAGYASTDTQYF. Using reference TRBV7-8 and TRBJ2-3 for the parts outside the CDR3, the full variable domain is GAGVSQSPRYKVAKRGQDVALRCDPISGHVSLFWYQQALGQGPEFLTYFQNEAQLDKSGLPSDRFFAERPEGSVSTLKIQRTQQEDSAVYLCASSLFAGYASTDTQYFGPGTRLTVL.

A note on this clone: The sequence runs out 3 residues before the end of the CDR3; the remainder is reconstructed from the germline J gene. V gene TRBV5-6 combines with J gene TRBJ1-2, with 7 bases lining up with TRBD1. After removal of 0 bases from V and 4 bases from J, the junction contained 6 bases not matched to a gene. Germline CDR1 SGHDT, CDR2 YYEEEE. CDR3 size: 15 residues. The part of the CDR3 DNA that was read is TGTGCCAGCAGCTTGGAGGCAGGGGGATTCTATGGC. Protein: CASSLEAGGFYG. The entire CDR3 sequence reads CASSLEAGGFYGYTF.

Remarks on this clone: The read gets to within 3 residues of the CDR3 end, and the germline J gene fills in the rest. The genes are TRBV20-1 and TRBJ1-2; D not resolved. Germline CDR1 is DFQATT and CDR2 is SNEGSKA (reference sequence). The CDR3 is made up of 14 amino acids. Trimming left V 4 bases short and J 4 bases short, with 16 bases between. This chain's CDR3 is CSATLSDGLYGYTF. The CDR3 bases that were read are TGCAGTGCTACGCTCTCCGACGGACTCTATGGC.

Worth noting for this clone: The CDR3 goes on 3 residues after the read ends, and that part is filled in from the germline J gene. This chain connects TRBV20-1 to TRBJ2-3, with D uncertain. In germline, CDR1 is DFQATT, CDR2 SNEGSKA (reference sequence). Trimming took off 3 bases at V and 0 bases at J, with 13 bases between the two ends. The CDR3 has 15 residues. Here the CDR3 reads CSARAPHGSTDTQYF. The sequenced CDR3 bases are TGCAGTGCTAGGGCCCCCCACGGGAGCACAGATACG.

In the case of this clone: The read halts 3 residues ahead of the CDR3 end, with the missing end drawn from the germline J gene. This chain links TRBV5-1 with TRBJ2-3, with 8 bases that match TRBD1. CDR1 and CDR2 (germline): SGHRS, YFSETQ. Trimming took 8 bases from V and 0 from J; bases not matched to a gene: 11. CDR3 length: 16 amino acids. The CDR3 loop is CASTTSNRGSTDTQYF. CDR3 DNA (partial): TGCGCCAGTACCACCTCAAACAGGGGGAGCACAGATACG.

Concerning this clone: The CDR3 is cut off 3 residues early in the read; its end comes from the germline J gene. The chain combines TRBV20-1 with TRBJ2-2, with TRBD2 matching 11 bases. In germline, CDR1 is DFQATT, CDR2 SNEGSKA (reference sequence). The CDR3 spans 16 residues. J gave up 0 bases and V 6 bases, and 6 bases lay outside the gene matches. CDR3 loop: CSAPASGGTNTGELFF. Incomplete CDR3 DNA: TGCAGTGCACCTGCTAGCGGGGGGACGAACACCGGGGAG.

About this clone: The CDR3 end lies 3 residues beyond the end of the read and is filled in from the germline J gene. The chain has TRBV7-9 and TRBJ1-2; TRBD1 is a possible D gene (5 bases). Trimming shortened V by 1 base and J by 4 bases, and 10 bases separated the two germline ends. The CDR3 runs to 14 residues. Per germline, CDR1 SEHNR and CDR2 FQNEAQ (reference sequence). The CDR3 here is CASSLGGAIYGYTF. The sequenced CDR3 bases are TGTGCCAGCAGCTTAGGGGGCGCGATCTATGGC.

As concerns this clone: Read data end 3 residues before the CDR3 end; the end is taken from the germline J gene. Distinct nucleotide sequences in the sample also encode this CDR3. V is TRBV7-8 and J is TRBJ1-1; 7 nucleotides match TRBD1. Germline V gives CDR1 SGHVS, CDR2 FQNEAQ. Trimming cost V 4 bases and J 2 bases; bases outside gene matches: 7. The CDR3 runs 15 residues. The part of the CDR3 DNA that was read is TGTGCCAGCAGCTCGCGACAGGGTGCCAACACTGAA. Protein: CASSSRQGANTE. In full, the CDR3 is CASSSRQGANTEAFF.

On this clone itself: The observed sequence ends 3 residues before the CDR3 terminus, with the missing tail filled in from the germline J gene. The chain couples TRBV30 to TRBJ1-2; 9 bases map to TRBD1. Germline trimming cut 7 bases from V and 5 bases from J; bases unmatched to any gene: 8. Germline V gene sequence: CDR1 GTSNPN, CDR2 SVGIG (reference sequence). There are 13 residues in the CDR3. The CDR3 bases that were read are TGTGCCTCCACGCCAGGACAGGGGTATGGC. It codes for CASTPGQGYG. The whole CDR3 protein reads CASTPGQGYGYTF. Combining the CDR3 with reference TRBV30 and TRBJ1-2 gives the whole variable domain SQTIHQWPATLVQPVGSPLSLECTVEGTSNPNLYWYRQAAGRGLQLLFYSVGIGQISSEVPQNLSASRPQDRQFILSSKKLLLSDSGFYLCASTPGQGYGYTFGSGTRLTVV.

Worth noting for this clone: The CDR3 end falls 3 residues outside the read, so it is completed with the germline J gene. V gene TRBV6-4 combines with J gene TRBJ2-3, with 10 bases aligning to TRBD2. From germline, CDR1 is MRHNA and CDR2 SNTAGT. With V trimmed by 3 bases and J by 2 bases, 2 bases remained unmatched. CDR3 length equals 15 residues. CDR3 sequence: CASSEGLATTDTQYF. The part of the CDR3 DNA that was read is TGTGCCAGCAGTGAGGGACTAGCGACCACAGATACG.

Partial CDR3 DNA: TGTGCCAGTAGTCGACTAGCGGGAGAAGGCAATGAG. It translates to CASSRLAGEGNE. The entire CDR3 protein reads CASSRLAGEGNEQFF. The chain uses TRBV19 and TRBJ2-1; 12 bases line up with TRBD2. The read ends 3 residues early relative to the CDR3; the germline J gene fills the gap. Germline V gives CDR1 LNHDA, CDR2 SQIVND (reference sequence). With V trimmed by 5 bases and J by 6 bases, 5 bases remained unmatched. This CDR3 region has 15 residues.

About this clone itself: Read coverage stops 3 residues before the CDR3 terminus; the germline J gene supplies the remainder. The rearrangement links TRBV7-6 to TRBJ2-7, with D possibly matching TRBD2 (7 bases). V dropped 1 base and J dropped 0 bases, with 10 bases sitting between them. Germline assignment: CDR1 SGHVS and CDR2 FNYEAQ. The CDR3 spans 15 residues. CDR3 protein: CASSLEGGSSYEQYF. Partial CDR3 DNA: TGTGCCAGCAGCTTAGAGGGGGGGAGCTCCTACGAG.

The chain's CDR3 is CASLSGTGSNYGYTF. CDR3 bases read: TGTGCCAGCCTTTCCGGGACAGGGTCAAACTATGGC. The chain links TRBV19 to TRBJ1-2, with TRBD1 matching over 9 bases. Coverage ceases 3 residues before the CDR3 finishes, and the germline J gene fills in the end. This CDR3 region has 15 residues. Unmatched junction bases numbered 10, after V lost 9 bases and J lost 2 bases. Germline V CDR1 and CDR2: LNHDA, SQIVND (reference sequence).

On this clone itself: Sequencing ends 3 residues short of the CDR3 end; the germline J gene provides the rest. The genes are TRBV10-3 and TRBJ2-1; maybe TRBD1 (5 bases). Germline CDR1 and CDR2: ENHRY and SYGVKD. The CDR3 has 12 residues. V was shortened by 9 bases and J by 4 bases, with 10 bases between the two germline ends. The CDR3 bases that were read are TGTGCCATAAAGGGGCAGTACAATGAG. Translating gives CAIKGQYNE. The full-length CDR3 reads as CAIKGQYNEQFF.

Note on this clone: The observed sequence ends 3 residues before the CDR3 terminus, with the missing tail filled in from the germline J gene. The J gene is TRBJ2-3, the V gene TRBV4-1; TRBD2 agrees at 12 bases. V lost 1 base and J lost 5; bases outside the gene matches: 10. The CDR3 is 18 residues long. Germline values: CDR1 MGHRA, CDR2 YSYEKL. This CDR3 reads CASSQGVTSGSIIDTQYF. The sequenced CDR3 bases are TGCGCCAGCAGCCAAGGGGTGACTAGCGGGAGTATTATAGATACG.